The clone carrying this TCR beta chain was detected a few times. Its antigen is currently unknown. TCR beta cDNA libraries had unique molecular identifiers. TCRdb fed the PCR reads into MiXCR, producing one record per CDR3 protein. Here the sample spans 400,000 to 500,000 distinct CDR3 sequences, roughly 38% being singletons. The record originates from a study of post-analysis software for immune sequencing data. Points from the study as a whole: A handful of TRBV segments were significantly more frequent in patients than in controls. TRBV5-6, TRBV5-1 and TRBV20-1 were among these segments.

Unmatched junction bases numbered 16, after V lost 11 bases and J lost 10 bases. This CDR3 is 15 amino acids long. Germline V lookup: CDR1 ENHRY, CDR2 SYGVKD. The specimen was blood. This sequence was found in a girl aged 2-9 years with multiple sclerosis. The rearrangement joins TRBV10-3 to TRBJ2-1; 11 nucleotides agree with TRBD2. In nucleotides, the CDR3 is TGTGCCTCCCGTGGGGCGACTAGCGGGATAGGGGAGCAGTTCTTC. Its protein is CASRGATSGIGEQFF.